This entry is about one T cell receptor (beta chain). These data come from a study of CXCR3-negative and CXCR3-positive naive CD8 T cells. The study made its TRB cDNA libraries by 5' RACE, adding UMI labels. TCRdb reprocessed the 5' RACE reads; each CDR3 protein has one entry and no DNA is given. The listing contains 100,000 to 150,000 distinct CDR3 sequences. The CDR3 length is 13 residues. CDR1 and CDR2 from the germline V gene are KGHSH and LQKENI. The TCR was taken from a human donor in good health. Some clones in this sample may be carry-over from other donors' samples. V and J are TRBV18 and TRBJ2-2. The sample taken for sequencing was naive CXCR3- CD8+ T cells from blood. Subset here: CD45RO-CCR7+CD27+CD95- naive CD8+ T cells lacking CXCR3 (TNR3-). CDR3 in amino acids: CASSPLGSGELFF.